This T cell receptor (beta chain) was identified in a study of T cells in Graves' hyperthyroidism and ophthalmopathy. Findings and limits, study-wide: Ophthalmopathy, as predicted by the model, came a median approximately 5.9 months after the prediction. Blood also contained most expanded thyroid clonotypes above 0.001.

This clonotype came up many times. Its antigen is unknown. Trimming shortened V by 1 base and J by 1 base, and 10 bases separated the two germline ends. The CDR3 spans 15 residues. Germline V gives CDR1 SGHVS, CDR2 FNYEAQ. Among the patients, aged 18 to 65, hyperthyroidism was newly diagnosed and had lasted under 2 months. Researchers barred patients who had uncontrolled infection, other autoimmune disease, pregnancy or lactation. Amplification of TCR beta CDR3 regions was performed using RNA transcripts as template. HTBI primers were used for first-round RT-PCR of the TCR CDR3. TCRdb fed the multiplex PCR reads into MiXCR, producing one record per CDR3 protein. The sample holds 370,000 or so distinct CDR3 sequences, roughly 13% seen once.

Sequencing used blood. This chain uses TRBV7-6 with TRBJ2-5; D may match TRBD1 or TRBD2 (6 bases each). This TCR derives from a man aged 25-45 years with Graves' hyperthyroidism that later progressed to Graves' ophthalmopathy. The CDR3 DNA is TGTGCCAGCAGCTTAGTGGGGGGCTCCCAAGAGACCCAGTACTTC. It encodes CASSLVGGSQETQYF.